The 32 T cell receptor beta chains in this list originate from one sample, sequenced in a study of blood T cell repertoires in COVID-19. Here immunoSEQ multiplex PCR was the method, and the copy in TCRdb shows in-frame clones only, minus some. The profile shows fewer than 200,000 clones, more than 75% of them singletons. Sample: PBMCs or T cells enriched from blood (not recorded which). Receptors originate from a woman aged 50 to 60 who had recovered from COVID-19.

The gene calls are TRBV7-2 and TRBJ1-6, with D hard to call. V shed 5 bases and J shed 7 bases, with 9 bases lying between them. Germline CDR1 and CDR2: SGHTA and FQGNSA. The CDR3 is made up of 13 amino acids. This chain's CDR3 is CASSTYSNSPLHF. The CDR3 bases are TGTGCCAGCAGCACCTACAGCAATTCACCCCTCCACTTT.

V usage is TRBV2 and J usage is TRBJ2-1; TRBD2 aligns across 9 bases. CDR3 length: 14 amino acids. J was trimmed by 5 bases and V by 6 bases; bases with no gene match: 5. The germline V gene encodes CDR1 SNHLY and CDR2 FYNNEI. This CDR3 reads CASRELAGNNEQFF. CDR3 DNA sequence: TGTGCCAGCAGGGAACTAGCGGGTAACAATGAGCAGTTCTTC.

This clone was seen a few times. J is TRBJ2-7 and V is TRBV30; TRBD1 aligns across 10 bases. J was trimmed by 2 bases and V by 5 bases; bases with no gene match: 6. The germline CDR1 and CDR2 sequences are GTSNPN and SVGIG (reference sequence). The CDR3 covers 14 residues. The CDR3 here is CAWGPGQGTYEQYF. The CDR3, as DNA: TGTGCCTGGGGTCCGGGACAGGGGACCTACGAGCAGTACTTC.

This chain links TRBV7-9 with TRBJ2-6; 7 bases match TRBD1. Germline CDR1 is SEHNR and CDR2 is FQNEAQ (reference sequence). The trim removed 4 bases at V and 1 base at J, leaving 1 base unmatched. The CDR3 covers 15 residues. The CDR3 DNA reads TGTGCCAGCAGCTCAGGGGGTTCTGGGGCCAACGTCCTGACTTTC. It translates to CASSSGGSGANVLTF.

The V and J genes are TRBV24-1 and TRBJ2-1; 12 nucleotides match TRBD2. The CDR3 runs 14 residues. V was clipped by 10 bases and J by 10 bases; unmatched bases: 10. Germline CDR1 reads KGHDR; CDR2 reads SFDVKD. As DNA, the CDR3 is TGTGCCACTAAGACTAGCGGGAGCCTGGAAGAGCAGTTCTTC. It codes for CATKTSGSLEEQFF.

This clone was recorded a few times. The chain couples TRBV5-1 to TRBJ1-2; 9 bases align to TRBD1. V dropped 0 bases and J dropped 4; count of bases not matched to a gene: 1. The CDR3 is made up of 14 amino acids. From germline, CDR1 is SGHRS and CDR2 YFSETQ. The CDR3 DNA sequence: TGCGCCAGCAGCTTGGCGACAGGGGGCTATGGCTACACCTTC. The encoded protein is CASSLATGGYGYTF.

J is TRBJ2-7 and V is TRBV7-9, with D perhaps TRBD2 (7 bases). The CDR3 loop spans 18 amino acids. Trimming took off 4 bases at V and 6 bases at J, with 28 bases between the two ends. CDR1 and CDR2 (germline): SEHNR, FQNEAQ (reference sequence). CDR3 sequence reads: CASSYATGGLGARSEQYF. The CDR3 coding sequence is TGTGCCAGCAGCTACGCGACGGGAGGCCTGGGGGCTAGGAGCGAGCAGTACTTC.

This clone was detected only once. This chain joins TRBV11-2 and TRBJ2-1, with D unclear. Trimming shortened V by 8 bases and J by 3 bases, and 14 bases separated the two germline ends. The CDR3 has 14 amino acids. Germline CDR1 reads SGHAT; CDR2 reads FQNNGV. CDR3 residues: CASGRVRDYNEQFF. CDR3 sequence (DNA): TGTGCCAGCGGCCGGGTCCGCGACTACAATGAGCAGTTCTTC. The full variable domain, completed using reference TRBV11-2 and TRBJ2-1, is EAGVAQSPRYKIIEKRQSVAFWCNPISGHATLYWYQQILGQGPKLLIQFQNNGVVDDSQLPKDRFSAERLKGVDSTLKIQPAKLEDSAVYLCASGRVRDYNEQFFGPGTRLTVL.

This rearrangement joins TRBV11-2 to TRBJ1-3; a weak D match, TRBD1 (5 bases). This CDR3 has 16 residues. Germline CDR1 SGHAT, CDR2 FQNNGV. Trimming pared 0 bases from V and 2 bases from J, leaving 11 bases between. DNA of the CDR3: TGTGCCAGCAGCTTAGACAGGGTTGCCACTGGAAACACCATATATTTT. Translation gives CASSLDRVATGNTIYF.

The chain employs TRBV6-6 and TRBJ2-3; 7 positions agree with TRBD2. Germline V lookup: CDR1 MNHNY, CDR2 SVGAGI (reference sequence). The CDR3 is made up of 17 amino acids. J was trimmed by 3 bases and V by 5 bases; bases with no gene match: 14. CDR3 sequence (DNA): TGTGCCAGCAGTCCCCGTGGGCGGGAGACAGCGACAGATACGCAGTATTTT. Translation: CASSPRGRETATDTQYF.

The chain recombines TRBV11-3 with TRBJ2-7; 10 positions match TRBD2. Germline CDR1 and CDR2: SGHNT and YENEEA. CDR3 length equals 13 residues. The J segment lost 7 bases and the V segment lost 4 bases, leaving 4 bases of the junction unmatched. CDR3 DNA sequence: TGTGCCAGCAGCTCCGGACTAGCGGATGAGCAGTACTTC. It is translated as CASSSGLADEQYF.

The chain combines TRBV28 with TRBJ2-6; D gene uncertain. Germline lookup yields CDR1 MDHEN and CDR2 SYDVKM. V was trimmed by 6 bases and J by 0 bases, leaving 6 bases between them. The CDR3 runs to 14 residues. This CDR3 reads CASRQSSGANVLTF. CDR3 coding DNA: TGTGCCAGCAGGCAGTCCTCTGGGGCCAACGTCCTGACTTTC.

The chain is built from TRBV7-3 and TRBJ1-6; D gene uncertain. Trimming removed 4 bases at V and 7 bases at J, with 14 bases between. The CDR3 extends over 15 amino acids. Germline V gives CDR1 SGHTA, CDR2 FQGTGA. CDR3 in amino acids: CASSSNGATNSPLHF. The CDR3 region has the DNA TGTGCCAGCAGCTCAAACGGAGCCACGAATTCACCCCTCCACTTT.

This chain uses TRBV27 with TRBJ2-2; 7 bases fit TRBD2. The CDR3 spans 15 residues. V lost 5 bases to trimming and J lost 6 bases; unmatched junction nucleotides: 9. Germline lookup yields CDR1 MNHEY and CDR2 SMNVEV (reference sequence). This CDR3 is CASSPLAGEAGELFF. DNA of the CDR3: TGTGCCAGCAGTCCCCTGGCGGGAGAAGCCGGGGAGCTGTTTTTT.

The chain joins TRBV18 to TRBJ1-6; TRBD1 aligns across 8 bases. Trimming removed 1 base from V and 6 bases from J; junction bases left unmatched: 5. From germline, CDR1 is KGHSH and CDR2 LQKENI. This CDR3 contains 16 residues. CDR3 in DNA: TGTGCCAGCTCACCACGGACTGACAGGGGTAATTCACCCCTCCACTTT. This encodes CASSPRTDRGNSPLHF.

The rearrangement joins TRBV5-8 to TRBJ1-5, with D hard to call. Trimming pared 0 bases from V and 6 bases from J, leaving 13 bases between. The CDR3 loop spans 15 amino acids. The germline CDR1 and CDR2 sequences are SGHTS and YDEGEE. DNA for the CDR3: TGTGCCAGCAGCTTGGAGTCGGGGTGGCGTCAGCCCCAGCATTTT. Amino acid sequence: CASSLESGWRQPQHF. The entire variable domain, with the rest obtained from reference TRBV5-8 and TRBJ1-5, is as follows: EAGVTQSPTHLIKTRGQQATLRCSPISGHTSVYWYQQALGLGLQFLLWYDEGEERNRGNFPPRFSGRQFPNYSSELNVNALELEDSALYLCASSLESGWRQPQHFGDGTRLSIL.

The chain uses TRBV5-5 and TRBJ2-3; no firm D call. V was clipped by 3 bases and J by 2 bases, with 4 bases between them. Per germline, CDR1 SGHKS and CDR2 YYEKEE (reference sequence). The length of the CDR3 is 12 residues. The CDR3 nucleotides read TGTGCCAGCAGCTGGCACACAGATACGCAGTATTTT. Translating gives CASSWHTDTQYF.

The V call is TRBV3-1 (or the pseudogene TRBV3-2), the J call TRBJ1-5; D call uncertain. V lost 4 bases, J lost 0 bases, and 13 bases lay in between. The CDR3 spans 16 residues. Germline-derived CDR1 and CDR2 are LGHDT and YNNKEL (reference sequence). CDR3 loop: CASSRSGANSNQPQHF. CDR3 bases: TGTGCCAGCAGCCGATCAGGTGCAAATAGCAATCAGCCCCAGCATTTT.

The chain couples TRBV5-1 to TRBJ1-6; D is possibly TRBD1 (5 bases). The V end lost 5 bases, the J end lost 3 bases, and 6 bases lay between the germline ends. The germline V gene has CDR1 SGHRS and CDR2 YFSETQ. The CDR3 consists of 13 residues. The DNA for the CDR3 is TGCGCCAGCAGGGACAACTATAATTCACCCCTCCACTTT. As protein: CASRDNYNSPLHF.

This chain joins TRBV7-3 and TRBJ2-1; 7 bases agree with TRBD1. The CDR3 has 15 amino acids. In germline, CDR1 is SGHTA, CDR2 FQGTGA. Trimming removed 1 base from V and 4 bases from J; junction bases left unmatched: 4. DNA for the CDR3: TGTGCCAGCAGCTTAAGGGACAGCCTTTACAATGAGCAGTTCTTC. Translated, it gives CASSLRDSLYNEQFF.

Regarding this clone: Other DNA variants within this sample encode the same CDR3. This chain connects TRBV28 to TRBJ1-5, with a weak D call TRBD1 (6 bases). This CDR3 spans 15 amino acids. Deletions cut 5 bases from V and 2 bases from J, with 13 bases between. Germline V gene data show CDR1 as MDHEN and CDR2 as SYDVKM. The chain's CDR3 is CASSLGQIGNQPQHF. CDR3 nucleotides: TGTGCCAGCAGTCTAGGACAGATAGGCAATCAGCCCCAGCATTTT.

The rearrangement links TRBV7-8 to TRBJ2-3; D might be TRBD2 (6 bases). Germline CDR1 SGHVS, CDR2 FQNEAQ. V was trimmed by 6 bases and J by 5 bases, leaving 15 bases between them. The CDR3 consists of 14 residues. CDR3 loop: CASSPPPGGDTQYF. CDR3 nucleotide sequence: TGTGCCAGCAGTCCACCGCCCGGGGGAGATACGCAGTATTTT.

The chain joins TRBV6-2 or TRBV6-3 to TRBJ2-7; no clear D gene. Germline V gene lookup returns CDR1 MNHEY and CDR2 SVGEGT. The CDR3 has 11 residues. V gave up 5 bases and J gave up 2 bases, with 4 bases separating them. The CDR3 DNA sequence: TGTGCCAGCAGTCAGACCTACGAGCAGTACTTC. Translation: CASSQTYEQYF.

The V and J genes are TRBV12-3 or TRBV12-4 and TRBJ2-7, with TRBD1 identical over 7 bases. After removal of 2 bases from V and 7 bases from J, the junction contained 2 bases not matched to a gene. The CDR3 length is 12 residues. The DNA of the CDR3 is TGTGCCAGCAGTTTAAAGACAGGGGAGCAGTACTTC. Translated: CASSLKTGEQYF.

This rearrangement joins TRBV6-5 to TRBJ2-7; 7 bases match TRBD2. CDR3 length: 15 residues. In germline, CDR1 is MNHEY, CDR2 SVGAGI. With 8 bases clipped from V and 0 bases from J, the junction kept 10 bases outside the gene matches. Written as DNA, the CDR3 is TGTGCCAGCCAGCCCACCCGGGACTACTCCTACGAGCAGTACTTC. Amino acid sequence: CASQPTRDYSYEQYF.

The rearrangement joins TRBV24-1 to TRBJ2-3; possibly TRBD2 for D (5 bases). Looked up from germline, CDR1 is KGHDR and CDR2 is SFDVKD. V lost 5 bases and J 0 bases, leaving 20 bases between the germline ends. This CDR3 contains 18 residues. The CDR3, as DNA: TGTGCCACCAGTGCCTCTGCTTTAGTAGCGCAGAGCACAGATACGCAGTATTTT. It encodes CATSASALVAQSTDTQYF.

The V and J genes are TRBV7-2 and TRBJ2-7; D may be TRBD2 (5 bases). This CDR3 contains 14 residues. The V end lost 1 base, the J end lost 2 bases, and 9 bases lay between the germline ends. CDR1 and CDR2 (germline): SGHTA, FQGNSA. This CDR3 reads CASSLVRGTYEQYF. DNA of the CDR3: TGTGCCAGCAGCTTAGTCCGGGGTACCTACGAGCAGTACTTC. Complete variable domain (other parts from reference TRBV7-2 and TRBJ2-7): GAGVSQSPSNKVTEKGKDVELRCDPISGHTALYWYRQSLGQGLEFLIYFQGNSAPDKSGLPSDRFSAERTGGSVSTLTIQRTQQEDSAVYLCASSLVRGTYEQYFGPGTRLTVT.

The chain couples TRBV5-4 to TRBJ2-4; TRBD1 matches at 7 bases. Germline CDR1 is SGHNT and CDR2 is YYREEE (reference sequence). V trimming: 2 bases; J trimming: 0 bases; junction bases outside the gene matches: 8. CDR3 length: 17 amino acids. DNA for the CDR3: TGTGCCAGCAGCTTCGGACAGGAGATTCTAGCCAAAAACATTCAGTACTTC. Translating gives CASSFGQEILAKNIQYF.

J is TRBJ1-5 and V is TRBV7-2; no clear D gene. The V end lost 1 base, the J end lost 9 bases, and 7 bases lay between the germline ends. The CDR3 runs to 12 residues. Germline lookup yields CDR1 SGHTA and CDR2 FQGNSA. CDR3 coding DNA: TGTGCCAGCAGCTTAGTTGCAGGGCCCCAGCATTTT. It is translated as CASSLVAGPQHF.

The chain combines TRBV5-1 with TRBJ2-1; D is unclear. CDR3 length: 13 amino acids. The V gene lost 0 bases and the J gene lost 9 bases, with 10 bases spanning the gap. In germline, CDR1 is SGHRS, CDR2 YFSETQ. The CDR3 sequence: CASSLEPSGEQFF. The CDR3 DNA follows: TGCGCCAGCAGCTTGGAACCCTCAGGTGAGCAGTTCTTC.

V usage is TRBV28 and J usage is TRBJ1-6, with D perhaps matching TRBD1 (5 bases). Trimming took off 7 bases at V and 19 bases at J, with 14 bases between the two ends. Per germline, CDR1 MDHEN and CDR2 SYDVKM. There are 10 residues in the CDR3. The CDR3 region is CASTSDRWHF. CDR3 DNA sequence: TGTGCCAGCACCTCAGACAGATGGCACTTT. The full variable domain, completed using reference TRBV28 and TRBJ1-6, is DVKVTQSSRYLVKRTGEKVFLECVQDMDHENMFWYRQDPGLGLRLIYFSYDVKMKEKGDIPEGYSVSREKKERFSLILESASTNQTSMYLCASTSDRWHFGNGTRLTVT.

The J gene is TRBJ2-5, the V gene TRBV30; no clear D gene. This CDR3 has 13 residues. Germline values: CDR1 GTSNPN, CDR2 SVGIG (reference sequence). Trimming left V 4 bases short and J 2 bases short, with 11 bases between. Written as DNA, the CDR3 is TGTGCCTGGACTCCGGGTTTACAAGAGACCCAGTACTTC. Amino acids: CAWTPGLQETQYF.